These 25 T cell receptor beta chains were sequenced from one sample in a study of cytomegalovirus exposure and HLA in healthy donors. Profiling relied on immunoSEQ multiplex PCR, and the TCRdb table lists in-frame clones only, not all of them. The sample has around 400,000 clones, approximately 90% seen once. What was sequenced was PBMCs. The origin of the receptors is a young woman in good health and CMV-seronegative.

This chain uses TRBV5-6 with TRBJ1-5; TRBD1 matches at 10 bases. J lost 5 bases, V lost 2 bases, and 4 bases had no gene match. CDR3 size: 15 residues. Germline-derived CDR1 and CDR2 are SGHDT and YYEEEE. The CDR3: CASSFRGTGDQPQHF. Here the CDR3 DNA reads TGTGCCAGCAGCTTTAGAGGGACAGGGGATCAGCCCCAGCATTTT.

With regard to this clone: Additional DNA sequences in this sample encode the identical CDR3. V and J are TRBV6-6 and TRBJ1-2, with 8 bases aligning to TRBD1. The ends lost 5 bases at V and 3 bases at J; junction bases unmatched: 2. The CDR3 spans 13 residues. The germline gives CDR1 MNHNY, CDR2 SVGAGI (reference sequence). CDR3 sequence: CASSPTGDYGYTF. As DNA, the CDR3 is TGTGCCAGCAGTCCGACAGGGGACTATGGCTACACCTTC.

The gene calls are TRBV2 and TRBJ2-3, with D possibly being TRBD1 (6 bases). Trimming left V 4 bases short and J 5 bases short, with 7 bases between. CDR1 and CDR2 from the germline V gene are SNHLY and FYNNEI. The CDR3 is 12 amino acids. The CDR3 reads CASSVGGDTQYF. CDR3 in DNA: TGTGCCAGCAGTGTAGGGGGAGATACGCAGTATTTT.

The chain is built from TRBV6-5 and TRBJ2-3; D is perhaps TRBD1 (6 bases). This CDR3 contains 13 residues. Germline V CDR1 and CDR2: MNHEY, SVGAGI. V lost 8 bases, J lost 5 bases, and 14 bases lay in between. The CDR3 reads CASAPKGVDTQYF. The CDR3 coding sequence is TGTGCCAGCGCCCCAAAGGGGGTAGATACGCAGTATTTT.

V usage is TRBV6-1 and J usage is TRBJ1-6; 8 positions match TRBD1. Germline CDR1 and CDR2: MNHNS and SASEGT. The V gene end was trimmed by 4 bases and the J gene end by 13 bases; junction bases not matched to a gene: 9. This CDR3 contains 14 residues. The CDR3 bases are TGTGCCAGCAGTGGAGGGACAGGCTGGTTCCCCCTCCACTTT. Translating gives CASSGGTGWFPLHF.

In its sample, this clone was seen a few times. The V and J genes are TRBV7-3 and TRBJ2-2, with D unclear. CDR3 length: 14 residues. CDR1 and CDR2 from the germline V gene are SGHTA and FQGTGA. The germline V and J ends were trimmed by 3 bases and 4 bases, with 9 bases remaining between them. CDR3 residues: CASSFLQITGELFF. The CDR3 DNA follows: TGTGCCAGCAGCTTTTTGCAGATCACCGGGGAGCTGTTTTTT.

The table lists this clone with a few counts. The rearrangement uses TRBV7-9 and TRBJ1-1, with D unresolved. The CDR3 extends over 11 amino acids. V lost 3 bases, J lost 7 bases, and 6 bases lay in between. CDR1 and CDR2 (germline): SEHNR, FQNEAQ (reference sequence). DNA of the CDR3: TGTGCCAGCAGCTTGGTTAGTGAAGCTTTCTTT. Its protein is CASSLVSEAFF.

The CDR3 DNA follows: TGTGCCAGCACCCGGACAGGGCTCACTGAAGCTTTCTTT. Protein product: CASTRTGLTEAFF. The chain is built from TRBV6-1 and TRBJ1-1, with TRBD1 identical over 8 bases. The J segment lost 4 bases and the V segment lost 7 bases, leaving 5 bases of the junction unmatched. The CDR3 consists of 13 residues. In germline, CDR1 is MNHNS, CDR2 SASEGT.

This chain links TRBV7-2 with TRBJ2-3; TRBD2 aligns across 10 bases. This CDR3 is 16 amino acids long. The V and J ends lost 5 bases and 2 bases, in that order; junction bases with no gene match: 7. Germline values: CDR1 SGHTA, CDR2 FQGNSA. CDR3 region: CASSRLAGGSTDTQYF. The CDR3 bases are TGTGCCAGCAGCCGATTAGCGGGAGGCTCCACAGATACGCAGTATTTT.

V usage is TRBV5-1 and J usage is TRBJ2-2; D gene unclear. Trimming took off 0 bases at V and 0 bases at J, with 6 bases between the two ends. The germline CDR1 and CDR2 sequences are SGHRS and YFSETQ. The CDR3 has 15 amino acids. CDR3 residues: CASSLDLANTGELFF. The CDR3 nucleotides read TGCGCCAGCAGCTTGGATCTCGCGAACACCGGGGAGCTGTTTTTT.

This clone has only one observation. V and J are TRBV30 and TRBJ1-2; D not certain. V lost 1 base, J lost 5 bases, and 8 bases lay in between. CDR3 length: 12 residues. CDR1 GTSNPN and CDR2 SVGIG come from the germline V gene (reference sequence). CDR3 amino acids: CAWSAGLYGYTF. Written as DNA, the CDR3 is TGTGCCTGGAGTGCGGGTCTATATGGCTACACCTTC.

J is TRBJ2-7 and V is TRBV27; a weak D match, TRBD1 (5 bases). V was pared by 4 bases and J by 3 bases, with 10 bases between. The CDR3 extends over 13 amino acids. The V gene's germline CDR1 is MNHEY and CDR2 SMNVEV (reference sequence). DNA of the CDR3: TGTGCCAGCAGTTCAGGGCTCTACTACGAGCAGTACTTC. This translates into CASSSGLYYEQYF.

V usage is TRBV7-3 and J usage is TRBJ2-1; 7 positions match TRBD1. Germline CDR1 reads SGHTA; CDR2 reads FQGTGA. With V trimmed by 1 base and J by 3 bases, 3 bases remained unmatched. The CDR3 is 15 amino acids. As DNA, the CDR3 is TGTGCCAGCAGCTTAAGTCCAGGGGGCTACAATGAGCAGTTCTTC. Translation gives CASSLSPGGYNEQFF. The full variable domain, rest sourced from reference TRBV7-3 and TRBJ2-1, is GAGVSQTPSNKVTEKGKYVELRCDPISGHTALYWYRQSLGQGPEFLIYFQGTGAADDSGLPNDRFFAVRPEGSVSTLKIQRTERGDSAVYLCASSLSPGGYNEQFFGPGTRLTVL.

CDR3 DNA: TGTGCCAGCAGTGAGGATCCGGGAGGCACTGAAGCTTTCTTT. The encoded protein is CASSEDPGGTEAFF. This sequence joins TRBV6-1 and TRBJ1-1, with unresolved D. The length of the CDR3 is 14 residues. V was shortened by 3 bases and J by 4 bases, with 12 bases between the two germline ends. CDR1 and CDR2 from the germline V gene are MNHNS and SASEGT.

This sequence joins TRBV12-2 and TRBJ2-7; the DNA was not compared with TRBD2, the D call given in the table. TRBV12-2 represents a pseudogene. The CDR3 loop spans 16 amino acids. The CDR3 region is CASRPPTSGVAYEQYF. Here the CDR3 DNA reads TGTGCAAGTCGCCCCCCGACTAGCGGGGTAGCCTACGAGCAGTACTTC.

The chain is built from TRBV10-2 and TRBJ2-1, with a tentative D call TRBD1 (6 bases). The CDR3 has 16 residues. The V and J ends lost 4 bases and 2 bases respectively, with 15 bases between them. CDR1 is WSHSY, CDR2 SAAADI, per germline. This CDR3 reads CASSAPLGGTYNEQFF. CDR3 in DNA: TGCGCCAGCAGTGCACCCCTAGGGGGAACCTACAATGAGCAGTTCTTC.

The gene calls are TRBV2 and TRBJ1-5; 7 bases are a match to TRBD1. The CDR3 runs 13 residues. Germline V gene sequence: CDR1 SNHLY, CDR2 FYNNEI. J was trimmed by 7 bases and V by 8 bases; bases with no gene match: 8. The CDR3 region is CASRDRVGQPQHF. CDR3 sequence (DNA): TGTGCCAGCCGCGACAGGGTGGGACAGCCCCAGCATTTT.

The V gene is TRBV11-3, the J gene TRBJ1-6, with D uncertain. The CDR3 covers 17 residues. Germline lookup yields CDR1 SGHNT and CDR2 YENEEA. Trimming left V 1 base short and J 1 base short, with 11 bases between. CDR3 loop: CASSLVDTNSYNSPLHF. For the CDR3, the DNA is TGTGCCAGCAGCTTAGTTGACACAAATTCCTATAATTCACCCCTCCACTTT.

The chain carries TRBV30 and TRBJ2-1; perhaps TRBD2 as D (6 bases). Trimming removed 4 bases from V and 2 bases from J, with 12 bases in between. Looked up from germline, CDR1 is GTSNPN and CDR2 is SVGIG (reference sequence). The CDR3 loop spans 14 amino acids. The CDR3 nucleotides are TGTGCCTGGACTCTTGGAGGGGCCTACAATGAGCAGTTCTTC. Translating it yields CAWTLGGAYNEQFF.

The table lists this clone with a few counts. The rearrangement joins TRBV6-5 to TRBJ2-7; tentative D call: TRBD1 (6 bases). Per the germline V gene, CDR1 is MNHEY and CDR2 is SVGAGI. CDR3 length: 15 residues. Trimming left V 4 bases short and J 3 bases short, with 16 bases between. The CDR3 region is CASSLDPGHVYEQYF. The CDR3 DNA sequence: TGTGCCAGCAGTTTGGATCCGGGACACGTCTACGAGCAGTACTTC.

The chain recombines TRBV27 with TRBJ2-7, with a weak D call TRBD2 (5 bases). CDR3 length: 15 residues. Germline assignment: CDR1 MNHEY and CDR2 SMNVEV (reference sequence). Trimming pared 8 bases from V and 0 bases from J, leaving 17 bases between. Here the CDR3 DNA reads TGTGCCAGCTCAAACGGGGTGCCTATCTCCTACGAGCAGTACTTC. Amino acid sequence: CASSNGVPISYEQYF.

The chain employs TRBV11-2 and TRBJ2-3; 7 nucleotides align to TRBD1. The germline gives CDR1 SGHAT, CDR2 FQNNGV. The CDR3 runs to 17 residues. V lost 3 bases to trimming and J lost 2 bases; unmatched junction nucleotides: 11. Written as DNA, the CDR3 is TGTGCCAGCAGCTTCCACGGGACAGCCCAATTCACAGATACGCAGTATTTT. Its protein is CASSFHGTAQFTDTQYF.

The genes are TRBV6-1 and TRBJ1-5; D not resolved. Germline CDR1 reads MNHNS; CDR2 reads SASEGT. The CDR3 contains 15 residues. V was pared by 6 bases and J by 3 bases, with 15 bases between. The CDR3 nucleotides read TGTGCCAGCAGCCAGAGACAAGGACTCAATCAGCCCCAGCATTTT. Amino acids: CASSQRQGLNQPQHF.

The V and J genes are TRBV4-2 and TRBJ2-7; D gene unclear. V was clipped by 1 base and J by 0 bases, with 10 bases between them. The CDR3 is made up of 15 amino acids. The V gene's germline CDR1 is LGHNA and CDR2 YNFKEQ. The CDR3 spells CASSQGTGSSYEQYF. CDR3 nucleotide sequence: TGTGCCAGCAGCCAAGGAACCGGTAGCTCCTACGAGCAGTACTTC.

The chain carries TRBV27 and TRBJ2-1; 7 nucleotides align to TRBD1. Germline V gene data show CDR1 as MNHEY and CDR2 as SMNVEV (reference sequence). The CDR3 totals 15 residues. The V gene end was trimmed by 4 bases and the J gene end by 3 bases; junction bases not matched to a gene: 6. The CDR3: CASSSSGTVYNEQFF. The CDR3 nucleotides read TGTGCCAGCAGTTCGTCCGGGACAGTCTACAATGAGCAGTTCTTC.